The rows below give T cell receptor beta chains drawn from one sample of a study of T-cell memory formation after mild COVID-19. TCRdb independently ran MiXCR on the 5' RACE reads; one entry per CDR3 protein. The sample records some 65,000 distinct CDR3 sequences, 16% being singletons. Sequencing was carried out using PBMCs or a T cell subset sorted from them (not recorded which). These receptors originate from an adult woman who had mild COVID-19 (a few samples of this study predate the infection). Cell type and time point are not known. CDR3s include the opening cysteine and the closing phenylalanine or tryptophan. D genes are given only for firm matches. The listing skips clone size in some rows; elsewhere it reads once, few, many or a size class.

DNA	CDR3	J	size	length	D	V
TGTGCCAGCAGCCCCCGGACAGGGATGGACCCCCACGAGCAGTACTTC	CASSPRTGMDPHEQYF	TRBJ2-7	-	16	TRBD1	TRBV13
TGTGCCAGCAGTGAAATCTCGAATCAAGAGACCCAGTACTTC	CASSEISNQETQYF	TRBJ2-5	-	14	-	TRBV25-1
TGTGCCAGCAGTTTTAACCCCTCCTACGAGCAGTACTTC	CASSFNPSYEQYF	TRBJ2-7	few	13	-	TRBV27
TGTGCCAGCAGCGTAGGCGGTTACAATGAGCAGTTATTC	CASSVGGYNEQLF	TRBJ2-1	once	13	-	TRBV9
TGCAGTGCTAGAGATGGGTTCGGGGTCACAGATACGCAGTATTTT	CSARDGFGVTDTQYF	TRBJ2-3	few	15	-	TRBV20-1
TGCGCCAGCAGCGATGGGACTAGCGGGGGGGCCGTGTACGAGCAGTACTTC	CASSDGTSGGAVYEQYF	TRBJ2-7	few	17	TRBD2	TRBV5-1
TGTGCCAGCAGCCTTTCGGGGTGGGGTTGGGAGACCCAGTACTTC	CASSLSGWGWETQYF	TRBJ2-5	-	15	-	TRBV11-2
TGTGCCAGCAACGAGGGACTTCACCAAGAGACCCAGTACTTC	CASNEGLHQETQYF	TRBJ2-5	few	14	-	TRBV11-2
TGTGCCAGCAGCCAAGCCCACCCAGGAAGCTCCTACAATGAGCAGTTCTTC	CASSQAHPGSSYNEQFF	TRBJ2-1	once	17	-	TRBV14
TGTGCCAGCAGACGGACAGGGGGCGGTGAGCAGTACTTC	CASRRTGGGEQYF	TRBJ2-7	few	13	TRBD1	TRBV11-2
TGTGCCAGCAGCCTCGACTACGGGGCGCAGTATTTT	CASSLDYGAQYF	TRBJ2-3	-	12	-	TRBV3-1
TGTGCCAGCAGTCCGACAGTACTGAACACTGAAGCTTTCTTT	CASSPTVLNTEAFF	TRBJ1-1	-	14	-	TRBV27
TGTGCCATCGGCCTGTCGGGGACAGGGGGCACTGAAGCTTTCTTT	CAIGLSGTGGTEAFF	TRBJ1-1	-	15	TRBD1	TRBV10-3
TGTGCCAGCAGTGAAGCCTTGGACAGGGGGGCTGTCGAGCAGTACTTC	CASSEALDRGAVEQYF	TRBJ2-7	many	16	TRBD1	TRBV2
TGTGCCAGCAGCCAAGATAGGGGTTCGAGCTCCTACGAGCAGTACTTC	CASSQDRGSSSYEQYF	TRBJ2-7	few	16	-	TRBV4-2
TGTGCCAGCAGCTCCACTGGCGGGAGCACAGATACGCAGTATTTT	CASSSTGGSTDTQYF	TRBJ2-3	few	15	-	TRBV7-6
TGCAGCGTGCTGACAGGGGGCAGCTATGGCTACACCTTC	CSVLTGGSYGYTF	TRBJ1-2	few	13	TRBD1	TRBV29-1
TGTGCCAGCAGCTTTGGCACAGGGGGAAGCGATGGCTACACCTTC	CASSFGTGGSDGYTF	TRBJ1-2	-	15	TRBD1	TRBV11-2
TGTGCCACCAGTGACCAAGGACAGATAAATGAGCAGTTCTTC	CATSDQGQINEQFF	TRBJ2-1	-	14	-	TRBV24-1
TGTGCCAGTAGTCGCCATGGGACAGCCGACGCCTATGGCTACACCTTC	CASSRHGTADAYGYTF	TRBJ1-2	-	16	TRBD1	TRBV19
TGTGCCAGCTGGAGAGGGGCCCACACCGGGGAGCTGTTTTTT	CASWRGAHTGELFF	TRBJ2-2	few	14	-	TRBV7-9
TGTGCCAGCAGTGGCCTCTATTCGACAGGCATTGATCAGCCCCAGCATTTT	CASSGLYSTGIDQPQHF	TRBJ1-5	-	17	-	TRBV6-1
TGCGCCAGCAGCCAAGATCTGGCGGACCTTACCGGGGAGCTGTTTTTT	CASSQDLADLTGELFF	TRBJ2-2	few	16	-	TRBV4-1
TGTGCCAGCAGCCTCCCCCCCAGTCACGAGCAGTACTTC	CASSLPPSHEQYF	TRBJ2-7	-	13	-	TRBV7-9
TGTGCCAGCAGCCTTATAGCGGGGAGCACAGATACGCAGTATTTT	CASSLIAGSTDTQYF	TRBJ2-3	few	15	TRBD2	TRBV7-9
TGCGCCAGCAGCTTTGGGACTAAGCCACGTCTCACAGATACGCAGTATTTT	CASSFGTKPRLTDTQYF	TRBJ2-3	-	17	TRBD2	TRBV5-1
TGTGCCAGCAGCTCTGACGGTGTCGGCGAGCAGTTCTTC	CASSSDGVGEQFF	TRBJ2-1	few	13	-	TRBV11-2
TGTGCCAGCAGCTTAAGCGGCATTTCCTACAATGAGCAGTTCTTC	CASSLSGISYNEQFF	TRBJ2-1	few	15	-	TRBV7-2
TGTGCTAGCAGCCCCGGATGGGGGGGAGACAATGAGCAGTTCTTC	CASSPGWGGDNEQFF	TRBJ2-1	-	15	TRBD2	TRBV7-7
TGTGCCAGCAGTGATTTTTGGGACGCTTACGAGCAGTACTTC	CASSDFWDAYEQYF	TRBJ2-7	-	14	-	TRBV6-1
TGCGCCAGCAGCCAAGATTGGGGCGCTACCGACGAGCAGTACTTC	CASSQDWGATDEQYF	TRBJ2-7	-	15	-	TRBV4-3
TGTGCCTGGAGTGGGAAGGGAGTCGGAACTGAAGCTTTCTTT	CAWSGKGVGTEAFF	TRBJ1-1	-	14	-	TRBV30
TGTGCTAGCAGCTTCGGACAGGGGGATTCCTACGAGCAGTACTTC	CASSFGQGDSYEQYF	TRBJ2-7	few	15	TRBD1	TRBV7-7
TGTGCCAGCAGTTACTGGTGGGGACAGGATCCCGTGGGGTCCTACGAGCAGTACTTC	CASSYWWGQDPVGSYEQYF	TRBJ2-7	-	19	TRBD1	TRBV6-5
TGTGCCAGCAGTTCAGGGGGCGCCCAGCCCCAGCATTTT	CASSSGGAQPQHF	TRBJ1-5	-	13	TRBD1	TRBV6-5
TGTGCCAGCAGTGTGTCGGAGACTGAAGCTTTCTTT	CASSVSETEAFF	TRBJ1-1	few	12	-	TRBV25-1
TGCGCCAGCAGCCAAGGGGACACCTACGGAGCTAACTATGGCTACACCTTC	CASSQGDTYGANYGYTF	TRBJ1-2	few	17	-	TRBV4-1
TGTGCCAGCAGTGAATTTCGGGACAGGGGGGCAGATACGCAGTATTTT	CASSEFRDRGADTQYF	TRBJ2-3	-	16	TRBD1	TRBV25-1
TGTGCCAGTAGTAGGGACAGGGTTGCATCACCCCTCCACTTT	CASSRDRVASPLHF	TRBJ1-6	-	14	TRBD1	TRBV19
TGCGCCAGCAGCTTGTTAGGGGGGCACACAGATACGCAGTATTTT	CASSLLGGHTDTQYF	TRBJ2-3	few	15	-	TRBV5-1
TGCAGTGCTAGAGGGAACTTACAGGGCGCTGGCTACACCTTC	CSARGNLQGAGYTF	TRBJ1-2	few	14	-	TRBV20-1
TGTGCCACCAGTCCTACTAGCGGGAGACTCAATGAGCAGTTCTTC	CATSPTSGRLNEQFF	TRBJ2-1	few	15	TRBD2	TRBV15